Listed below are T cell receptor beta chains from one sample, sequenced in a study of blood T cells in healthy people across ages. TCRdb reprocessed the 5' RACE reads with MiXCR, giving one entry per CDR3 protein. The top ten hold 25% to 35% of the sample, which has just over 800,000 distinct CDR3 sequences, approximately 67% seen once. Sequencing used blood. Receptors originate from a man aged 25-45 years in good health. CDR3s include the opening cysteine and the closing phenylalanine or tryptophan. A D gene is named only where the DNA matches it firmly.

.	TRBJ1-2	TRBV20-1	CSAREHRSNYGYTF
TRBD2	TRBJ2-7	TRBV27	CASSRYSGGASIEQYF
.	TRBJ2-5	TRBV11-2	CASSGPSAAEETQYF
.	TRBJ1-1	TRBV12-3/TRBV12-4	CASSLRVGDTEAFF
.	TRBJ1-2	TRBV10-3	CAISPRGAQVYGYTF
.	TRBJ2-3	TRBV6-2/TRBV6-3	CASRPRTKDTQYF
.	TRBJ2-3	TRBV24-1	CATSEPGLNTQYF
.	TRBJ2-7	TRBV14	CASSQDYPTYEQYF
.	TRBJ2-1	TRBV9	CASTQTGSYNEQFF
.	TRBJ1-6	TRBV9	CASSVLQGSNSPLHF
.	TRBJ2-4	TRBV27	CASSIDRKNIQYF
.	TRBJ2-7	TRBV9	CASSVGALSYEQYF
TRBD1	.	TRBV2	CASSGNRGQETQYF
TRBD2	TRBJ2-7	TRBV10-3	CATLGGDESYEQYF
.	.	TRBV9	CASSVSPGVDYEQYF
.	TRBJ2-3	TRBV6-2/TRBV6-3	CASSPPRREGDTQYF
.	TRBJ2-1	TRBV20-1	CSAMEYYNEQFF
.	TRBJ2-1	TRBV5-1	CASSLDLYNEQFF
.	TRBJ2-1	TRBV20-1	CSATVHVNEQFF
.	TRBJ2-7	TRBV4-3	CASSQDLNRENEQYF
.	TRBJ2-7	TRBV7-2	CASSLASGGGTYEQYF
TRBD1	TRBJ2-3	TRBV28	CASTPTDRVLDTQYF
.	TRBJ1-1	TRBV6-5	CASSRAVGVPNTEAFF
.	TRBJ2-7	TRBV20-1	CSASSETLYYEQYF
.	TRBJ2-5	TRBV29-1	CSVEGRTGEETQYF
TRBD1	TRBJ2-6	TRBV6-1	CASSGDRGPGANVLTF
.	TRBJ2-1	TRBV6-2/TRBV6-3	CASSYPSREQFF
.	TRBJ2-1	TRBV6-1	CASSEASGSGIDEQFF
.	TRBJ2-5	TRBV7-9	CASSLDIEETQYF
TRBD2	TRBJ2-5	TRBV29-1	CSVGASGVETQYF
.	TRBJ2-5	TRBV20-1	CTPGIRDQETQYF
.	TRBJ1-1	TRBV7-2	CASSLMKGTEAFF
.	TRBJ2-1	TRBV4-2	CASSQGSQLHNEQFF
.	TRBJ2-3	TRBV7-2	CASSLTGAGQPGDTQYF
TRBD1	TRBJ2-5	TRBV28	CASRGTGGWEETQYF
.	.	TRBV5-1	CASRAEVSSSYEQYF
.	TRBJ1-1	TRBV7-2	CASSLTGHWNTEAFF
TRBD1	TRBJ1-2	TRBV14	CASSLNAQGKDGYTF
.	TRBJ1-6	TRBV3-1	CASSPQGMSYNSPLHF
TRBD1	TRBJ1-2	TRBV6-1	CASSERTGVTRHYGYTF
TRBD1	TRBJ2-3	TRBV7-9	CASSFPGQGVDTQYF